This T cell receptor (beta chain) was captured in a study of PD-1 blockade in classical Hodgkin lymphoma. Every patient relapsed after autologous stem cell transplantation, and brentuximab vedotin exposure varied. Generated by immunoSEQ multiplex PCR, the TCRdb table keeps only in-frame clones and is missing some. This sample yields roughly 14,000 clones, of which just under 80% are seen a single time; about a quarter belongs to the top ten. Deletions cut 3 bases from V and 4 bases from J, with 12 bases between. The CDR3 contains 14 residues. Germline assignment: CDR1 MNHNS and CDR2 SASEGT. V is TRBV6-1 and J is TRBJ1-2; D possibly corresponds to TRBD1 (6 bases). This specimen consisted of peripheral blood mononuclear cells (PBMCs), obtained before the second cycle of nivolumab. The sequence came from a human donor with classical Hodgkin lymphoma. The CDR3 loop is CASSDWGHGYGYTF. The CDR3 DNA is TGTGCCAGCAGTGATTGGGGGCATGGCTATGGCTACACCTTC.